The 18 T cell receptor beta chains below were found in one sample sequenced in a study of T cells in Graves' hyperthyroidism and ophthalmopathy. Template material for amplifying TCR beta CDR3 regions consisted of RNA transcripts. The HTBI primer set served for first-round RT-PCR of the TCR CDR3. Using its own MiXCR run on the multiplex PCR reads, TCRdb lists one record per CDR3 protein. The table includes about 640,000 distinct CDR3 sequences, less than 25% detected once. What was sequenced was blood. Every receptor here comes from a man in his thirties or forties with Graves' ophthalmopathy.

This clonotype appeared many times. This chain links TRBV5-1 with TRBJ2-7, with 15 bases lining up with TRBD2. The CDR3 consists of 19 residues. Per the germline V gene, CDR1 is SGHRS and CDR2 is YFSETQ. V was pared by 4 bases and J by 2 bases, with 13 bases of the junction left unmatched. CDR3 DNA: TGCGCCAGCAGCCCCGGACAGACGGGACTAGCGGGAGGACCCTACGAGCAGTACTTC. The encoded protein is CASSPGQTGLAGGPYEQYF.

The chain employs TRBV15 and TRBJ2-7; 7 nucleotides agree with TRBD2. CDR1 and CDR2 (germline): LNHNV, YYDKDF (reference sequence). CDR3 length: 14 amino acids. With 8 bases clipped from V and 3 bases from J, the junction kept 10 bases outside the gene matches. The CDR3: CATRSREGIYEQYF. The CDR3, as DNA: TGTGCCACCCGGAGCAGGGAGGGGATCTACGAGCAGTACTTC. Using reference TRBV15 and TRBJ2-7 for the parts outside the CDR3, the full variable domain is DAMVIQNPRYQVTQFGKPVTLSCSQTLNHNVMYWYQQKSSQAPKLLFHYYDKDFNNEADTPDNFQSRRPNTSFCFLDIRSPGLGDTAMYLCATRSREGIYEQYFGPGTRLTVT.

This clonotype was observed at least ten times. The rearrangement joins TRBV7-9 to TRBJ2-1, with D maybe TRBD1 (7 bases). The CDR3 runs 14 residues. Germline V CDR1 and CDR2: SEHNR, FQNEAQ (reference sequence). Trimming removed 8 bases from V and 3 bases from J, with 14 bases in between. CDR3 amino acids: CASSGGSGYNEQFF. In DNA, the CDR3 is TGTGCCAGCTCAGGGGGTAGCGGCTACAATGAGCAGTTCTTC. Supplemented by reference TRBV7-9 and TRBJ2-1, the full variable domain reads DTGVSQNPRHKITKRGQNVTFRCDPISEHNRLYWYRQTLGQGPEFLTYFQNEAQLEKSRLLSDRFSAERPKGSFSTLEIQRTEQGDSAMYLCASSGGSGYNEQFFGPGTRLTVL.

The chain is built from TRBV20-1 and TRBJ1-1, with 7 nucleotides matching TRBD1. After removal of 6 bases from V and 8 bases from J, the junction contained 12 bases not matched to a gene. CDR1 is DFQATT and CDR2 is SNEGSKA in the germline V gene (reference sequence). The CDR3 is 13 amino acids. The CDR3 spells CSARPGAQGEAFF. The CDR3 nucleotides read TGCAGTGCCCGACCGGGGGCACAGGGGGAAGCTTTCTTT.

In this sample, this clonotype turned up a few times. The rearrangement uses TRBV6-1 and TRBJ1-5; D not certain. The CDR3 is 18 amino acids. V lost 5 bases and J lost 0, with 20 bases in between. CDR1 is MNHNS, CDR2 SASEGT, per germline. For the CDR3, the DNA is TGTGCCAGCAGTTCACCCACAGAGGTGGCGTATAGCAATCAGCCCCAGCATTTT. Its protein is CASSSPTEVAYSNQPQHF.

This clonotype was observed at least ten times. CDR3 loop: CASSSGQGDTEAFF. In DNA, the CDR3 is TGTGCCAGCAGTTCGGGACAGGGGGATACTGAAGCTTTCTTT. The chain employs TRBV28 and TRBJ1-1; 11 bases fit TRBD1. This CDR3 is built from 14 residues. V dropped 4 bases and J dropped 5; count of bases not matched to a gene: 3. Germline CDR1 is MDHEN and CDR2 is SYDVKM. Together with reference TRBV28 and TRBJ1-1, the CDR3 gives the full variable domain: DVKVTQSSRYLVKRTGEKVFLECVQDMDHENMFWYRQDPGLGLRLIYFSYDVKMKEKGDIPEGYSVSREKKERFSLILESASTNQTSMYLCASSSGQGDTEAFFGQGTRLTVV.

This clonotype was seen many times. The gene calls are TRBV9 and TRBJ2-7, with TRBD1 identical over 11 bases. Germline V gene data show CDR1 as SGDLS and CDR2 as YYNGEE. The trim removed 5 bases at V and 4 bases at J, leaving 5 bases unmatched. The CDR3 is 14 residues long. This CDR3 reads CASSAGTGGYEQYF. As DNA, the CDR3 is TGTGCCAGCAGTGCCGGGACAGGGGGTTACGAGCAGTACTTC. The full variable domain, rest sourced from reference TRBV9 and TRBJ2-7, is DSGVTQTPKHLITATGQRVTLRCSPRSGDLSVYWYQQSLDQGLQFLIQYYNGEERAKGNILERFSAQQFPDLHSELNLSSLELGDSALYFCASSAGTGGYEQYFGPGTRLTVT.

The V gene is TRBV6-5, the J gene TRBJ2-2; D tentatively reads TRBD1 or TRBD2 (5 bases each). Germline values: CDR1 MNHEY, CDR2 SVGAGI. This CDR3 region has 16 residues. Trimming shortened V by 0 bases and J by 1 base, and 9 bases separated the two germline ends. Here the CDR3 reads CASSYSRGLNTGELFF. CDR3 nucleotides: TGTGCCAGCAGTTACTCGAGGGGCCTGAACACCGGGGAGCTGTTTTTT.

This clonotype was counted a few times. This chain connects TRBV10-1 to TRBJ2-2; TRBD2 agrees at 9 bases. The CDR3 is 16 residues long. CDR1 is WNHNN, CDR2 SYGVQD, per germline (reference sequence). V shed 3 bases, J shed 7 bases, and the junction held 9 bases outside the gene matches. In nucleotides, the CDR3 is TGCGCCAGCAGTGATGCGAGCGGGAGGAATGACGGGGAGCTGTTTTTT. It yields the protein CASSDASGRNDGELFF.

This clonotype was detected only a few times. The chain employs TRBV28 and TRBJ1-5; 7 bases are shared with TRBD1. J gave up 3 bases and V 4 bases, and 9 bases lay outside the gene matches. Germline V gene lookup returns CDR1 MDHEN and CDR2 SYDVKM. This CDR3 contains 16 residues. In DNA, the CDR3 is TGTGCCAGCAGTTACCAGACAGGGACCTCCAATCAGCCCCAGCATTTT. Its translation is CASSYQTGTSNQPQHF.

The V and J genes are TRBV19 and TRBJ2-1; 8 bases align to TRBD2. The length of the CDR3 is 14 residues. The junction had 7 bases not matched to a gene; V was cut back by 2 bases and J by 10 bases. Germline CDR1 and CDR2: LNHDA and SQIVND (reference sequence). CDR3 sequence (DNA): TGTGCCAGTAGTATAAGTCCAGCGGGGGCGGAGCAGTTCTTC. Its translation: CASSISPAGAEQFF.

This clonotype came up a few times. Just one base apart from a much larger clone, this may be a read error. The CDR3 does not close with the conserved phenylalanine or tryptophan, likely indicating a read error. The chain couples TRBV24-1 to TRBJ2-5; D not resolved. This CDR3 contains 15 residues. V was cut by 3 bases and J by 3 bases, with 13 bases left in between. Germline CDR1 is KGHDR and CDR2 is SFDVKD. Written as DNA, the CDR3 is TGTGCCACCAGTGATCCGAGCAGGAACAAAGAGACCCAGTACCTC. It translates to CATSDPSRNKETQYL.

This clonotype was recorded at least ten times. DNA of the CDR3: TGTGCCAGCAGCTTAATGGCGAACCACGAGCAGTACTTC. This encodes CASSLMANHEQYF. The chain couples TRBV7-2 to TRBJ2-7, with D unclear. V was pared by 2 bases and J by 5 bases, with 10 bases between. CDR3 length: 13 residues. Germline CDR1 and CDR2: SGHTA and FQGNSA.

This clonotype was observed a handful of times. V is TRBV2 and J is TRBJ1-1; 8 positions agree with TRBD1. V dropped 4 bases and J dropped 1; count of bases not matched to a gene: 5. The CDR3 extends over 15 amino acids. Germline V gene data show CDR1 as SNHLY and CDR2 as FYNNEI. CDR3: CASSGPTGANTEAFF. The CDR3 DNA reads TGTGCCAGCAGTGGGCCGACAGGGGCGAACACTGAAGCTTTCTTT.

There are a few counts of this clonotype. V gene TRBV5-1 combines with J gene TRBJ1-1, with TRBD1 matching over 7 bases. V shed 6 bases, J shed 3 bases, and the junction held 5 bases outside the gene matches. Germline loops: CDR1 SGHRS, CDR2 YFSETQ. This CDR3 contains 13 residues. As DNA, the CDR3 is TGCGCCAGCACGTTCACAGGGGACACTGAAGCTTTCTTT. It codes for CASTFTGDTEAFF.

The rearrangement links TRBV11-3 to TRBJ2-1, with D perhaps matching TRBD2 (6 bases). CDR3 length equals 16 residues. V lost 1 base, J lost 6 bases, and 16 bases lay in between. Germline lookup yields CDR1 SGHNT and CDR2 YENEEA. CDR3 residues: CASSLATGLSGNEQFF. Here the CDR3 DNA reads TGTGCCAGCAGCTTAGCTACGGGACTGAGCGGCAATGAGCAGTTCTTC. Full variable domain (remainder filled in from reference TRBV11-3 and TRBJ2-1): EAGVVQSPRYKIIEKKQPVAFWCNPISGHNTLYWYLQNLGQGPELLIRYENEEAVDDSQLPKDRFSAERLKGVDSTLKIQPAELGDSAVYLCASSLATGLSGNEQFFGPGTRLTVL.

In this sample, this clonotype turned up once. This chain uses TRBV5-5 with TRBJ2-1; 9 bases align to TRBD1. The CDR3 loop spans 16 amino acids. V gave up 4 bases and J gave up 5 bases; unmatched junction bases: 10. Germline CDR1 is SGHKS and CDR2 is YYEKEE (reference sequence). The CDR3 spells CASSLPRTGDNNEQFF. In DNA form, the CDR3 reads TGTGCCAGCAGCCTCCCGAGGACAGGGGATAACAATGAGCAGTTCTTC.

This clonotype was observed a few times. This chain connects TRBV20-1 to TRBJ2-7; D perhaps matches TRBD2 (6 bases). The V gene lost 6 bases and the J gene lost 0 bases, with 18 bases spanning the gap. The CDR3 extends over 15 amino acids. Germline V gene data show CDR1 as DFQATT and CDR2 as SNEGSKA (reference sequence). The CDR3 here is CSAQWGEAISYEQYF. The CDR3 nucleotides read TGCAGTGCCCAGTGGGGGGAAGCTATCTCCTACGAGCAGTACTTC.